This T cell receptor (beta chain) was sequenced in a study of T cells in Graves' hyperthyroidism and ophthalmopathy. This clonotype was observed many times. RNA transcripts gave rise to amplified TCR beta CDR3 regions. During a first-round RT-PCR of the TCR CDR3, the HTBI primer set was used. Each CDR3 protein is one row after TCRdb ran MiXCR on the multiplex PCR reads. The sample has about 840,000 distinct CDR3 sequences; roughly 37% are singletons. V lost 4 bases and J lost 1; bases outside the gene matches: 6. CDR3 length: 18 residues. Fresh peripheral blood, approximately 9.6 ml, yielded the PBMCs.

The TCR comes from a man aged 18 to 30 with Graves' hyperthyroidism. The chain uses TRBV12-3 or TRBV12-4 and TRBJ2-6; 11 bases match TRBD1. The material sequenced was blood. The CDR3 nucleotides are TGTGCCAGCAGTTGGGGGACAGGGGGATTTTCTGGGGCCAACGTCCTGACTTTC. It yields the protein CASSWGTGGFSGANVLTF.